These T cell receptor beta chains were read from a single sample in a study of blood T cells in healthy people across ages. TCRdb re-analysed the 5' RACE reads in MiXCR, keeping a single row per CDR3 protein. The sample records around 870,000 distinct CDR3 sequences, 25% to 35% being singletons. Source material: blood. Receptors originate from a woman at least 80 years old in good health. Both conserved end residues are part of each CDR3. Fields, in order: J gene, clone size, V gene, D gene, CDR3 DNA, CDR3 protein. The D gene is left open where the match is weak. Only some rows state a clone size, as once, few, many or a class for expanded clones.

TRBJ2-7	many	TRBV5-1	TRBD1	TGCGCCAGCAGCAGAGGGACAGGGGAGGGCGAGCAGTACTTC	CASSRGTGEGEQYF
TRBJ2-7	many	TRBV20-1	TRBD1	TGCAGTGCTACAAGACAGGGAAGCTCCTACGAGCAGTACTTC	CSATRQGSSYEQYF
TRBJ2-5	few	TRBV14	.	TGTGCCAGCAGCCCAGGGGTGCTGGGGACCCAGTACTTC	CASSPGVLGTQYF
TRBJ1-1	many	TRBV5-6	.	TGTGCCAGCCGATCACTGCCGGGCGGGGGATCCACTGAAGCTTTCTTT	CASRSLPGGGSTEAFF
TRBJ1-2	many	TRBV6-2/TRBV6-3	.	TGTGCCAGCAATCCGACAGCTAACTATGGCTACACCTTC	CASNPTANYGYTF
TRBJ1-1	.	TRBV5-1	TRBD1	TGCGCCAGCAGCGACAGACAGGGTGGGAACACTGAAGCTTTCTTT	CASSDRQGGNTEAFF
TRBJ2-1	many	TRBV11-3	TRBD1	TGTGCCAGCAGCTTAGAGGACAGGGGATACAATGAGCAGTTCTTC	CASSLEDRGYNEQFF
TRBJ1-4	.	TRBV20-1	.	TGCAGTGCTAGAGGCCATTGGGGAGGAATCTCTAATGAAAAACTGTTTTTT	CSARGHWGGISNEKLFF
TRBJ2-1	.	TRBV19	.	TGTGCCAGTAGTATTATGCCGAGACAGCCTCACAATGAGCAGTTCTTC	CASSIMPRQPHNEQFF
TRBJ1-2	few	TRBV3-1	.	TGTGCCAGCAGCCCCATGGGCAGGCCCAACTATGGCTACACCTTC	CASSPMGRPNYGYTF
TRBJ1-6	.	TRBV6-5	TRBD1	TGTGCCAGCAGTTACAACGGACAGGGTAATTCACCCCTCCACTTT	CASSYNGQGNSPLHF
TRBJ2-1	.	TRBV6-1	TRBD2	TGTGCCAGCAGCGCATCGGGCCTAGCGGCTTACAATGAGCAGTTCTTC	CASSASGLAAYNEQFF
TRBJ2-1	many	TRBV12-3/TRBV12-4	.	TGTGCCAGCAGTTTTGGGACGGCTCGAGGAGACAATGAGCAGTTCTTC	CASSFGTARGDNEQFF
TRBJ1-5	many	TRBV6-2/TRBV6-3	TRBD1	TGTGCCAGCAGTTCCGGACAGGGGAGCAATCAGCCCCAGCATTTT	CASSSGQGSNQPQHF
TRBJ1-1	many	TRBV6-2/TRBV6-3	.	TGTGCCAGCAGTCCCCCGGACTGGAACACTGAAGCTTTCTTT	CASSPPDWNTEAFF
TRBJ2-5	.	TRBV11-3	.	TGTGCCGGAAGCTTAGACTCAGGGGTAGGGACCCAGTACTTC	CAGSLDSGVGTQYF
TRBJ2-2	.	TRBV7-8	TRBD2	TGTGCCAGCAGCTCCGTAGCGGGGTTTGGTACCGGGGAGCTGTTTTTT	CASSSVAGFGTGELFF
TRBJ1-1	.	TRBV6-5	.	TGTGCCAGCAGTTACTCTGGTGGGGCAGGGCGTACCATGAACACTGAAGCTTTCTTT	CASSYSGGAGRTMNTEAFF
TRBJ1-5	.	TRBV16	.	TGTGCCAGCAGCCAATGGGGGGAAAGTCAGCCCCAGCATTTT	CASSQWGESQPQHF
TRBJ2-7	many	TRBV6-2/TRBV6-3	.	TGTGCCAGCAGTAGGGCTTCTTACGAGCAGTACTTC	CASSRASYEQYF
TRBJ2-3	.	TRBV12-3/TRBV12-4	TRBD1	TGTGCCAGCAGGGGACAGGGTACGAGCACAGATGTGCAGTATTTT	CASRGQGTSTDVQYF
TRBJ2-3	.	TRBV5-6	TRBD2	TGTGCCAGCAGCTTGCCTCTAGCGGGGGCCAAGGTTGCAGATACGCAGTATTTT	CASSLPLAGAKVADTQYF
TRBJ2-2	few	TRBV15	.	TGTGCCACCAGCAGAGATAATACAGCCGGGGAGCTGTTTTTT	CATSRDNTAGELFF
TRBJ1-2	many	TRBV7-9	.	TGTGCCAGCAGCTCAGCCGCCGGGGCAAGATATGGCTACACCTTC	CASSSAAGARYGYTF
TRBJ2-1	.	TRBV21-1	.	TGTGCCAGCAGCCCCCAACTAGACAATGAGCAGTTCTTC	CASSPQLDNEQFF
TRBJ1-5	.	TRBV20-1	TRBD1	TGCAGTGCCATAGGGACAGTTCCCAATCAGCCCCAGCATTTT	CSAIGTVPNQPQHF
TRBJ1-5	few	TRBV27	TRBD1	TGTGCCAGCAGTCCTGGGACAGGTTCGCTTGGGCAGCCCCAGCATTTT	CASSPGTGSLGQPQHF
TRBJ2-7	.	TRBV7-6	TRBD1	TGTGCCAGCAGCCCTAATCTGGACAGGGGGCCGTACGAGCAGTACTTC	CASSPNLDRGPYEQYF
TRBJ1-4	.	TRBV21-1	.	TGTGCCAGCAGCAAATCCGGGGGAACAACTAATGAAAAACTGTTTTTT	CASSKSGGTTNEKLFF
TRBJ1-1	many	TRBV12-3/TRBV12-4	.	TGTGCCAGCAGTTTATCCCAATCTGAAGCTTTCTTT	CASSLSQSEAFF
TRBJ1-2	many	TRBV12-3/TRBV12-4	.	TGTGCCAGCAGTTCCCAGCAGGGGCCCGCTAACTATGGCTACACCTTC	CASSSQQGPANYGYTF
TRBJ1-6	.	TRBV7-2	.	TGTGCCAGCAGCCCGGGGGGTAGCTCCTATAATTCACCCCTCCACTTT	CASSPGGSSYNSPLHF
TRBJ2-7	many	TRBV20-1	.	TGCAGTGCTAGAGAGGGGACCGAGCAGTACTTC	CSAREGTEQYF
TRBJ2-7	.	TRBV21-1	.	TGTGCCAGCAGCAAAGGGGGCGGGCGGGAGCAGTACTTC	CASSKGGGREQYF
TRBJ2-2	.	TRBV7-2	.	TGTGCCAGCAGCTCCAACCCACTGACCGGGACACAGAACACCGGGGAGCTGTTTTTT	CASSSNPLTGTQNTGELFF
TRBJ2-7	many	TRBV7-9	TRBD1	TGTGCCAGCAGCTTAGGACAGGGGATCCACGAGCAGTACTTC	CASSLGQGIHEQYF
TRBJ1-2	many	TRBV7-9	.	TGTGCCAGCAGCTCAATCCAGGGGGGCTACACCTTC	CASSSIQGGYTF
TRBJ1-2	many	TRBV6-2/TRBV6-3	.	TGTGCCAGCAGTATCAGGGATGGCTACACCTTC	CASSIRDGYTF
TRBJ1-1	few	TRBV14	.	TGTGCCAGCAGCCCCCGGTGGCAGAACACTGAAGCTTTCTTT	CASSPRWQNTEAFF
TRBJ1-5	few	TRBV7-2	.	TGTGCCAGCAGCACAGGGCAGGAACAGCCCCAGCATTTT	CASSTGQEQPQHF
TRBJ2-5	many	TRBV6-2/TRBV6-3	TRBD2	TGTGCCAGCGGCCTAGCGGGGGGACCTCAAGAGACCCAGTACTTC	CASGLAGGPQETQYF
TRBJ2-3	many	TRBV6-5	TRBD2	TGTGCCAGCAGCACCGCCAGCGGGGGGACGGATACGCAGTATTTT	CASSTASGGTDTQYF
TRBJ2-5	many	TRBV7-2	.	TGTGCCAGCAGCTTAGCGGGGGTCTTCCAAGAGACCCAGTACTTC	CASSLAGVFQETQYF
TRBJ1-5	few	TRBV20-1	.	TGCAGTGCTAGAGACCAATACAGAGGCCAGCATTTT	CSARDQYRGQHF
TRBJ1-1	.	TRBV7-2	.	TGTGCCAGCAGCTTAGGGTCGGCAGGGGTTAACACTGAAGCTTTCTTT	CASSLGSAGVNTEAFF
TRBJ2-5	few	TRBV20-1	.	TGCAGTGCTAGGGGCCAGGAGGGGCCAAGGACCCAGTACTTC	CSARGQEGPRTQYF
TRBJ1-2	.	TRBV20-1	.	TGCAGTGCTAACTTAGGGGGGACCTATGGCTACACCTTC	CSANLGGTYGYTF
TRBJ1-2	many	TRBV7-9	.	TGTGCCAGCAGCTTAGCGTGGCGGGGGAACTATGGCTACACCTTC	CASSLAWRGNYGYTF
TRBJ1-2	many	TRBV20-1	.	TGCAGTGCTATTTCGGCGGCTCTCTCAGGGGCCTATGGCTACACCTTC	CSAISAALSGAYGYTF
TRBJ2-2	.	TRBV20-1	.	TGCAGTGCCAGACAGCTCGCGAACACCGGGGAGCTGTTTTTT	CSARQLANTGELFF
TRBJ2-2	.	TRBV24-1	.	TGTGCCACTCGGGACACCTACACCGGGGAGCTGTTTTTT	CATRDTYTGELFF